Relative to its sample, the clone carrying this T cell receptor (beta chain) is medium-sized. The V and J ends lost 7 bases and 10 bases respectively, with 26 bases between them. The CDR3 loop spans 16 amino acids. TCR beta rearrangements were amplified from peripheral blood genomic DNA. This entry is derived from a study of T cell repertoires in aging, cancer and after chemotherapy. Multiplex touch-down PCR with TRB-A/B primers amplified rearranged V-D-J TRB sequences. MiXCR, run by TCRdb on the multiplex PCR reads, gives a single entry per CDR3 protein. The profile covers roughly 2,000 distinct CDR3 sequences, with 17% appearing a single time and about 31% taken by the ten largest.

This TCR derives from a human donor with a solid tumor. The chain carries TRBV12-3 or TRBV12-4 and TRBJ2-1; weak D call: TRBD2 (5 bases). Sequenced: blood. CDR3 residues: CASTPRVTTRSREQFF. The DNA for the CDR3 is TGTGCCAGCACCCCGAGGGTTACTACCCGAAGCAGAGAGCAGTTCTTC.